Listed here are 7 T cell receptor beta chains from one sample, sequenced in a study of cytomegalovirus exposure and HLA in healthy donors. The PCR was carried out with 60 Vbeta primers and 13 Jbeta primers. TCRdb keeps only in-frame clones here, not all; method: immunoSEQ multiplex PCR. The sample consists of approximately 150,000 clones, around 83% of them appearing once. The sequencing sample was made of PBMCs. These TCRs come from a man between 45 and 60 years old in good health and CMV-seropositive.

The rearrangement joins TRBV10-3 to TRBJ2-5; 8 bases agree with TRBD1. The length of the CDR3 is 13 residues. Germline values: CDR1 ENHRY, CDR2 SYGVKD. J was trimmed by 5 bases and V by 10 bases; bases with no gene match: 9. The DNA for the CDR3 is TGTGCCACCCAAGGACAGGGTGGTGAGACCCAGTACTTC. Translated, it gives CATQGQGGETQYF.

The V and J genes are TRBV11-2 and TRBJ2-2; 7 nucleotides agree with TRBD1. The germline V gene encodes CDR1 SGHAT and CDR2 FQNNGV. This CDR3 is 16 amino acids long. V gave up 5 bases and J gave up 6 bases; unmatched junction bases: 12. The chain's CDR3 is CASSHPRGILSGELFF. CDR3 coding DNA: TGTGCCAGCAGCCACCCCAGGGGGATCTTGTCCGGGGAGCTGTTTTTT.

This clone came up a few times. The chain links TRBV27 to TRBJ2-2; 11 bases line up with TRBD2. V shed 5 bases and J 1 base; nucleotides not matched to a gene: 3. Germline V gene sequence: CDR1 MNHEY, CDR2 SMNVEV (reference sequence). The CDR3 extends over 16 amino acids. CDR3 residues: CASSPGTSGNTGELFF. CDR3 coding DNA: TGTGCCAGCAGTCCCGGGACTAGCGGGAACACCGGGGAGCTGTTTTTT.

The V gene is TRBV29-1, the J gene TRBJ2-7, with TRBD2 matching 16 bases. Germline V gene lookup returns CDR1 SQVTM and CDR2 ANQGSEA. This CDR3 comprises 15 residues. V trimming: 3 bases; J trimming: 6 bases; junction bases outside the gene matches: 5. Here the CDR3 reads CSVEGLAGGQAEQYF. Here the CDR3 DNA reads TGCAGCGTTGAGGGACTAGCGGGAGGGCAGGCCGAGCAGTACTTC.

The chain recombines TRBV5-4 with TRBJ1-2; D might be TRBD1 (5 bases). The CDR3 length is 15 residues. V was pared by 0 bases and J by 7 bases, with 16 bases between. Germline V lookup: CDR1 SGHNT, CDR2 YYREEE (reference sequence). The CDR3 coding sequence is TGTGCCAGCAGCTTGGGGGGTGTCGACGGGGGTGGCTACACCTTC. Protein product: CASSLGGVDGGGYTF.

This chain links TRBV9 with TRBJ2-3; TRBD2 aligns across 7 bases. The CDR3 runs to 17 residues. Trimming removed 2 bases from V and 2 bases from J; junction bases left unmatched: 11. Germline lookup yields CDR1 SGDLS and CDR2 YYNGEE. The DNA for the CDR3 is TGTGCCAGCAGCGTCACCGGGAGGATCCCAATCACAGATACGCAGTATTTT. The encoded protein is CASSVTGRIPITDTQYF.

The chain uses TRBV5-1 and TRBJ1-1; 8 bases are shared with TRBD1. Trimming cost V 2 bases and J 6 bases; bases outside gene matches: 3. Germline CDR1 SGHRS, CDR2 YFSETQ. This CDR3 contains 13 residues. The CDR3 sequence: CASSLVDRAEAFF. Written as DNA, the CDR3 is TGCGCCAGCAGCTTAGTGGACAGGGCTGAAGCTTTCTTT.